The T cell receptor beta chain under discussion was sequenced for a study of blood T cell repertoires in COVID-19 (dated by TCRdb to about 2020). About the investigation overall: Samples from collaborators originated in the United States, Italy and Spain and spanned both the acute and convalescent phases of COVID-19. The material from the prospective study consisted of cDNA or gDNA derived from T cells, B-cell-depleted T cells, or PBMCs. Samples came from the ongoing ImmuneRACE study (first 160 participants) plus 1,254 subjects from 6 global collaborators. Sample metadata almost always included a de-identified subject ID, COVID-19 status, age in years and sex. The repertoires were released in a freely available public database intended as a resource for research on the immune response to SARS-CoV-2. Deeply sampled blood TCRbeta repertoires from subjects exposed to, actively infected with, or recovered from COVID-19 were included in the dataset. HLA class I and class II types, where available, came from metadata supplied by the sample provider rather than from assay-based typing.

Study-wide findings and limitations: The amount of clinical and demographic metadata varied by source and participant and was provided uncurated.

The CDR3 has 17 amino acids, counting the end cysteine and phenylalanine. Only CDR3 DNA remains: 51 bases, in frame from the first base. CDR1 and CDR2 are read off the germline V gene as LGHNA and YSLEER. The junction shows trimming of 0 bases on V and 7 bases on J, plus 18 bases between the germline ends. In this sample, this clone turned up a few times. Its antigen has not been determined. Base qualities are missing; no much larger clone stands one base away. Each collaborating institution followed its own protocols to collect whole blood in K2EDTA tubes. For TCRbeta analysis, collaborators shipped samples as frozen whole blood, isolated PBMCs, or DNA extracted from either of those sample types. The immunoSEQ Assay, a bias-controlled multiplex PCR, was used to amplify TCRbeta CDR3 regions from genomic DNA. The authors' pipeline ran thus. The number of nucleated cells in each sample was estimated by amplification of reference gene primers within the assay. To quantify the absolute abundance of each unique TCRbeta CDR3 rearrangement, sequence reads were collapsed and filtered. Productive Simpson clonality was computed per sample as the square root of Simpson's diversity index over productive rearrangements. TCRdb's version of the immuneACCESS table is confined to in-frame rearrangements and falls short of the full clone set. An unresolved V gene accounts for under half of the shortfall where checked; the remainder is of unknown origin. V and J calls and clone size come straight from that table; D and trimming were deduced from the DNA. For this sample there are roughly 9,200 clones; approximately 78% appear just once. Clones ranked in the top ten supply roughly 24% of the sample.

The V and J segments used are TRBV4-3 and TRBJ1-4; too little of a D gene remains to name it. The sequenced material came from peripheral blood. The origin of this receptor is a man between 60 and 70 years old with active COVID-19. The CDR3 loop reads CASSQDGRSGYGEKLFF. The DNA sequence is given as TGCGCCAGCAGCCAAGATGGGAGGTCGGGATATGGTGAAAAACTGTTTTTT.